The rows below give T cell receptor beta chains drawn from one sample of a study of blood T cells in healthy people across ages. MiXCR, applied by TCRdb to the 5' RACE reads, yields one record per CDR3 protein. In the table there are roughly 1 million distinct CDR3 sequences, roughly a quarter of which are singletons. This same sample was also taken into another study, of T cells of mothers and their children.

Material for sequencing was blood. The receptors were gathered from a girl under 10 years old in good health. Each CDR3 is given with its conserved first and last residue. The order of the fields is CDR3 length, J gene, V gene, D gene, clone size, CDR3 protein, CDR3 DNA. A D gene is named only where the DNA matches it firmly. Only some rows state a clone size, as once, few, many or a class for expanded clones.

CDR3 length: 14; J gene: TRBJ2-7; V gene: TRBV5-1; D gene: -; clone size: -; CDR3 protein: CASSLDMTSYEQYF; CDR3 DNA: TGCGCCAGCAGCTTGGACATGACTTCCTACGAGCAGTACTTC
CDR3 length: 15; J gene: TRBJ1-4; V gene: TRBV28; D gene: -; clone size: few; CDR3 protein: CASSLSRGTSEKLFF; CDR3 DNA: TGTGCCAGCAGTTTATCAAGGGGAACTAGTGAAAAACTGTTTTTT
CDR3 length: 16; J gene: TRBJ2-1; V gene: TRBV5-1; D gene: TRBD2; clone size: few; CDR3 protein: CASSSPGRVRYNEQFF; CDR3 DNA: TGCGCCAGCAGCTCCCCTGGGAGGGTGCGCTACAATGAGCAGTTCTTC
CDR3 length: 15; J gene: TRBJ2-7; V gene: TRBV20-1; D gene: TRBD2; clone size: -; CDR3 protein: CSATRGLELFDEQYF; CDR3 DNA: TGCAGTGCTACCCGTGGACTAGAATTGTTTGACGAGCAGTACTTC
CDR3 length: 13; J gene: TRBJ2-5; V gene: TRBV12-5; D gene: -; clone size: -; CDR3 protein: CASGSQGLETQYF; CDR3 DNA: TGTGCTAGTGGTTCTCAGGGACTTGAGACCCAGTACTTC
CDR3 length: 14; J gene: TRBJ2-5; V gene: TRBV12-3/TRBV12-4; D gene: -; clone size: few; CDR3 protein: CASSFHPGQETQYF; CDR3 DNA: TGTGCCAGCAGTTTTCATCCGGGGCAAGAGACCCAGTACTTC
CDR3 length: 17; J gene: TRBJ1-5; V gene: TRBV7-9; D gene: -; clone size: few; CDR3 protein: CAGSLFRGKEGDQPQHF; CDR3 DNA: TGTGCCGGCAGCTTATTCCGGGGGAAAGAGGGGGATCAGCCCCAGCATTTT
CDR3 length: 14; J gene: TRBJ2-1; V gene: TRBV7-9; D gene: -; clone size: many; CDR3 protein: CASSFGRSGNEQFF; CDR3 DNA: TGTGCCAGCAGCTTCGGGCGGAGTGGCAATGAGCAGTTCTTC
CDR3 length: 15; J gene: TRBJ2-5; V gene: TRBV7-3; D gene: -; clone size: -; CDR3 protein: CASSINRGGWETQYF; CDR3 DNA: TGTGCCAGCAGCATAAACAGGGGGGGCTGGGAGACCCAGTACTTC
CDR3 length: 15; J gene: TRBJ2-5; V gene: TRBV6-5; D gene: -; clone size: -; CDR3 protein: CASSYSKRIQETQYF; CDR3 DNA: TGTGCCAGCAGTTACTCGAAGAGGATCCAAGAGACCCAGTACTTC
CDR3 length: 12; J gene: TRBJ1-6; V gene: TRBV19; D gene: -; clone size: -; CDR3 protein: CATRREGSPLHF; CDR3 DNA: TGTGCCACGAGGAGGGAAGGCTCACCCCTCCACTTT
CDR3 length: 18; J gene: TRBJ1-2; V gene: TRBV4-1; D gene: -; clone size: -; CDR3 protein: CASSRGGTDEEALYGYTF; CDR3 DNA: TGCGCCAGCAGCCGGGGCGGGACGGACGAAGAGGCCCTCTATGGCTACACCTTC
CDR3 length: 13; J gene: TRBJ2-7; V gene: TRBV27; D gene: -; clone size: -; CDR3 protein: CASSLDRNYEQYF; CDR3 DNA: TGTGCCAGCAGCTTGGACAGAAACTACGAGCAGTACTTC
CDR3 length: 16; J gene: TRBJ2-3; V gene: TRBV6-5; D gene: TRBD2; clone size: -; CDR3 protein: CASSYGSGLAGDTQYF; CDR3 DNA: TGTGCCAGCAGTTACGGGTCCGGGCTAGCGGGAGATACGCAGTATTTT
CDR3 length: 15; J gene: TRBJ2-7; V gene: TRBV19; D gene: -; clone size: -; CDR3 protein: CASTIYPGAPYEQYF; CDR3 DNA: TGTGCCAGCACAATATATCCCGGAGCCCCCTACGAGCAGTACTTC
CDR3 length: 15; J gene: TRBJ2-5; V gene: TRBV2; D gene: -; clone size: few; CDR3 protein: CASSVRAGEAETQYF; CDR3 DNA: TGTGCCAGCAGTGTTCGGGCAGGGGAGGCGGAGACCCAGTACTTC
CDR3 length: 15; J gene: TRBJ2-1; V gene: TRBV7-9; D gene: -; clone size: -; CDR3 protein: CASSYRDGVYNEQFF; CDR3 DNA: TGTGCCAGCAGCTACCGGGACGGCGTCTACAATGAGCAGTTCTTC
CDR3 length: 14; J gene: TRBJ1-2; V gene: TRBV20-1; D gene: -; clone size: few; CDR3 protein: CSASRAQSSYGYTF; CDR3 DNA: TGCAGTGCTAGCCGCGCACAGAGCTCCTATGGCTACACCTTC
CDR3 length: 15; J gene: TRBJ2-5; V gene: TRBV5-1; D gene: TRBD2; clone size: few; CDR3 protein: CASSQRLAGLETQYF; CDR3 DNA: TGCGCCAGCAGCCAAAGACTAGCGGGATTGGAGACCCAGTACTTC
CDR3 length: 17; J gene: TRBJ1-1; V gene: TRBV28; D gene: TRBD1; clone size: few; CDR3 protein: CASSLNRGSALNTEAFF; CDR3 DNA: TGTGCCAGCAGTCTAAACAGGGGGAGCGCACTGAACACTGAAGCTTTCTTT
CDR3 length: 16; J gene: TRBJ2-7; V gene: TRBV29-1; D gene: TRBD2; clone size: -; CDR3 protein: CSVLQGMGGSTYEQYF; CDR3 DNA: TGCAGCGTTTTGCAAGGAATGGGCGGGAGTACCTACGAGCAGTACTTC
CDR3 length: 20; J gene: TRBJ2-7; V gene: TRBV11-2; D gene: -; clone size: -; CDR3 protein: CARSDPPTGTLKQASYEQYF; CDR3 DNA: TGTGCCAGATCCGACCCTCCGACCGGGACACTAAAGCAAGCCTCCTACGAGCAGTACTTC
CDR3 length: 15; J gene: TRBJ2-1; V gene: TRBV27; D gene: TRBD2; clone size: few; CDR3 protein: CASSLVGGTGNEQFF; CDR3 DNA: TGTGCCAGCAGTTTGGTCGGGGGGACGGGGAATGAGCAGTTCTTC
CDR3 length: 15; J gene: TRBJ1-1; V gene: TRBV4-1; D gene: -; clone size: -; CDR3 protein: CAGSQDEGLNTEAFF; CDR3 DNA: TGCGCCGGCAGCCAAGATGAAGGTTTGAACACTGAAGCTTTCTTT
CDR3 length: 13; J gene: TRBJ2-3; V gene: TRBV29-1; D gene: -; clone size: -; CDR3 protein: CSVGAPNTDTQYF; CDR3 DNA: TGCAGCGTTGGTGCGCCAAACACAGATACGCAGTATTTT
CDR3 length: 12; J gene: TRBJ2-3; V gene: TRBV20-1; D gene: -; clone size: -; CDR3 protein: CSARDATDTQYF; CDR3 DNA: TGCAGTGCTAGAGATGCAACAGATACGCAGTATTTT
CDR3 length: 14; J gene: TRBJ2-7; V gene: TRBV7-2; D gene: TRBD1; clone size: -; CDR3 protein: CASSPTGVTYEQYF; CDR3 DNA: TGTGCCAGCAGCCCGACAGGGGTTACCTACGAGCAGTACTTC
CDR3 length: 14; J gene: TRBJ2-1; V gene: TRBV10-3; D gene: -; clone size: -; CDR3 protein: CATRVLMGGNEQFF; CDR3 DNA: TGTGCCACCCGGGTTCTGATGGGTGGCAATGAGCAGTTCTTC
CDR3 length: 17; J gene: TRBJ2-7; V gene: TRBV10-3; D gene: -; clone size: -; CDR3 protein: CAISDSSSGSLYYEQYF; CDR3 DNA: TGTGCCATCAGTGATTCTAGCAGCGGAAGCTTGTACTACGAGCAGTACTTC
CDR3 length: 14; J gene: TRBJ1-4; V gene: TRBV7-9; D gene: -; clone size: -; CDR3 protein: CASSLDVTNEKLFF; CDR3 DNA: TGTGCCAGCAGCCTAGACGTAACCAATGAAAAACTGTTTTTT
CDR3 length: 19; J gene: TRBJ1-3; V gene: TRBV9; D gene: TRBD1; clone size: few; CDR3 protein: CASSVGRQGGMGSGNTIYF; CDR3 DNA: TGTGCCAGCAGCGTCGGTAGACAGGGCGGCATGGGCTCTGGAAACACCATATATTTT
CDR3 length: 15; J gene: TRBJ2-3; V gene: TRBV12-3/TRBV12-4; D gene: TRBD2; clone size: -; CDR3 protein: CASSLPLAGALTQYF; CDR3 DNA: TGTGCCAGCAGTTTACCCCTAGCGGGGGCCCTTACGCAGTATTTT
CDR3 length: 14; J gene: TRBJ2-3; V gene: TRBV7-3; D gene: -; clone size: -; CDR3 protein: CASSLKGAADTQYF; CDR3 DNA: TGTGCCAGCAGCTTAAAAGGGGCCGCAGATACGCAGTATTTT
CDR3 length: 16; J gene: TRBJ2-3; V gene: TRBV14; D gene: TRBD2; clone size: few; CDR3 protein: CASSLLYGGGTDTQYF; CDR3 DNA: TGTGCCAGCAGCCTTCTCTACGGGGGGGGCACAGATACGCAGTATTTT
CDR3 length: 13; J gene: TRBJ2-5; V gene: TRBV20-1; D gene: -; clone size: -; CDR3 protein: CSALKDGEVTQYF; CDR3 DNA: TGCAGTGCTCTGAAGGACGGGGAAGTGACCCAGTACTTC
CDR3 length: 14; J gene: TRBJ1-5; V gene: TRBV3-1; D gene: -; clone size: -; CDR3 protein: CASSDSLDNQPQHF; CDR3 DNA: TGTGCCAGCAGCGACAGTTTAGACAATCAGCCCCAGCATTTT
CDR3 length: 15; J gene: TRBJ2-5; V gene: TRBV5-6; D gene: -; clone size: -; CDR3 protein: CASSPTTGLQETQYF; CDR3 DNA: TGTGCCAGCAGCCCGACGACAGGTTTACAAGAGACCCAGTACTTC
CDR3 length: 14; J gene: TRBJ2-1; V gene: TRBV28; D gene: -; clone size: many; CDR3 protein: CASSLQGTYNEQFF; CDR3 DNA: TGTGCCAGCAGCCTTCAGGGGACCTACAATGAGCAGTTCTTC
CDR3 length: 15; J gene: TRBJ2-2; V gene: TRBV7-9; D gene: TRBD2; clone size: few; CDR3 protein: CASSLDGGRSGELFF; CDR3 DNA: TGTGCCAGCAGCTTAGACGGCGGGAGGTCCGGGGAGCTGTTTTTT
CDR3 length: 12; J gene: TRBJ1-4; V gene: TRBV2; D gene: TRBD1; clone size: few; CDR3 protein: CAGQGQNEKLFF; CDR3 DNA: TGTGCCGGACAGGGTCAAAACGAAAAACTGTTTTTT
CDR3 length: 17; J gene: TRBJ2-3; V gene: TRBV7-2; D gene: -; clone size: few; CDR3 protein: CASSLGAGAVGTDTQYF; CDR3 DNA: TGTGCCAGCAGCTTAGGTGCAGGTGCGGTCGGCACAGATACGCAGTATTTT
CDR3 length: 15; J gene: TRBJ2-5; V gene: TRBV7-8; D gene: TRBD2; clone size: -; CDR3 protein: CASTRTAGDQETQYF; CDR3 DNA: TGTGCCAGCACCCGGACGGCGGGAGACCAAGAGACCCAGTACTTC
CDR3 length: 13; J gene: TRBJ2-3; V gene: TRBV18; D gene: -; clone size: few; CDR3 protein: CASSRLATDTQYF; CDR3 DNA: TGTGCCAGCTCACGTCTAGCAACAGATACGCAGTATTTT
CDR3 length: 14; J gene: TRBJ2-1; V gene: TRBV29-1; D gene: -; clone size: -; CDR3 protein: CSAARGGIYNEQFF; CDR3 DNA: TGCAGCGCGGCAAGGGGGGGTATTTACAATGAGCAGTTCTTC
CDR3 length: 14; J gene: TRBJ2-2; V gene: TRBV20-1; D gene: TRBD1; clone size: -; CDR3 protein: CSAERQGRTGELFF; CDR3 DNA: TGCAGTGCCGAAAGACAGGGTCGAACCGGGGAGCTGTTTTTT
CDR3 length: 13; J gene: TRBJ2-7; V gene: TRBV7-9; D gene: TRBD1; clone size: -; CDR3 protein: CASSRTGVDEQYF; CDR3 DNA: TGTGCCAGCAGCCGGACAGGGGTTGACGAGCAGTACTTC
CDR3 length: 15; J gene: TRBJ2-1; V gene: TRBV7-6; D gene: TRBD2; clone size: few; CDR3 protein: CAGSRWTSGGNEQFF; CDR3 DNA: TGTGCCGGCAGTCGCTGGACTAGCGGGGGCAATGAGCAGTTCTTC
CDR3 length: 12; J gene: TRBJ1-5; V gene: TRBV12-3/TRBV12-4; D gene: -; clone size: -; CDR3 protein: CASGIGNQPQHF; CDR3 DNA: TGTGCCAGCGGAATCGGGAATCAGCCCCAGCATTTT
CDR3 length: 17; J gene: TRBJ2-5; V gene: TRBV4-1; D gene: -; clone size: -; CDR3 protein: CASSRSAQGKDLETQYF; CDR3 DNA: TGCGCCAGCAGCCGTAGTGCCCAAGGAAAAGATCTGGAGACCCAGTACTTC
CDR3 length: 13; J gene: TRBJ2-2; V gene: TRBV19; D gene: -; clone size: -; CDR3 protein: CASSRWEAGELFF; CDR3 DNA: TGCGCCAGTAGTCGTTGGGAGGCCGGGGAGCTGTTTTTT